Each of the 24 T cell receptor beta chains below was sequenced from the same sample in a study of radiation and T cells in renal cell carcinoma. Treatment indicated: treatment-naive control, cytoreductive nephrectomy. Clones were sequenced by immunoSEQ multiplex PCR, and TCRdb holds only the in-frame ones, with some missing. The sample contains about 15,000 clones, around 58% of which appear only once. The material sequenced was tumor tissue, taken from a patient whose treatment was nephrectomy without radiotherapy. The receptors stem from a man in his forties or fifties with renal cell carcinoma.

The chain is built from TRBV28 and TRBJ1-2; D remains ambiguous. CDR1 is MDHEN and CDR2 is SYDVKM in the germline V gene. Trimming removed 0 bases from V and 2 bases from J, with 10 bases in between. This CDR3 region has 15 residues. CDR3 bases: TGTGCCAGCAGTTTATGGGTGGGTGGGAACTATGGCTACACCTTC. It specifies CASSLWVGGNYGYTF.

This clone appeared a few times. The V gene is TRBV27, the J gene TRBJ1-4; 7 bases align to TRBD1. CDR3 length: 14 residues. The J segment lost 1 base and the V segment lost 6 bases, leaving 2 bases of the junction unmatched. CDR1 is MNHEY, CDR2 SMNVEV, per germline (reference sequence). The CDR3 sequence: CASSRQGTNEKLFF. The CDR3 DNA reads TGTGCCAGCAGCCGACAGGGAACTAATGAAAAACTGTTTTTT.

J is TRBJ2-3 and V is TRBV5-5; D is ambiguous. The ends were cut back, 5 bases at V and 6 bases at J, with 13 bases in the middle. The germline V gene has CDR1 SGHKS and CDR2 YYEKEE (reference sequence). The CDR3 runs 13 residues. The CDR3 DNA follows: TGTGCCAGCAGTCCGAATCCCAGCGATACGCAGTATTTT. Its protein is CASSPNPSDTQYF. The full variable domain, in which reference TRBV5-5 and TRBJ2-3 provide the parts outside the CDR3, is DAGVTQSPTHLIKTRGQQVTLRCSPISGHKSVSWYQQVLGQGPQFIFQYYEKEERGRGNFPDRFSARQFPNYSSELNVNALLLGDSALYLCASSPNPSDTQYFGPGTRLTVL.

The genes are TRBV27 and TRBJ2-1; 9 nucleotides agree with TRBD2. V shed 7 bases, J shed 7 bases, and the junction held 14 bases outside the gene matches. The V gene's germline CDR1 is MNHEY and CDR2 SMNVEV (reference sequence). CDR3 size: 16 residues. For the CDR3, the DNA is TGTGCCAGCACCTTTTTATTTGCGGGGGGGCCAAATGAGCAGTTCTTC. It codes for CASTFLFAGGPNEQFF.

V and J are TRBV2 and TRBJ2-3; 9 nucleotides match TRBD1. The CDR3 runs 15 residues. V lost 6 bases to trimming and J lost 2 bases; unmatched junction nucleotides: 6. The germline CDR1 and CDR2 sequences are SNHLY and FYNNEI. The CDR3 region has the DNA TGTGCCAGCAGAAAAGGGACAGGGAACACAGATACGCAGTATTTT. Translated: CASRKGTGNTDTQYF.

This clone was seen a few times. The chain carries TRBV4-2 and TRBJ2-7; no reliable D call. V was clipped by 0 bases and J by 5 bases, with 17 bases between them. CDR1 and CDR2 (germline): LGHNA, YNFKEQ. This CDR3 contains 16 residues. CDR3 DNA sequence: TGTGCCAGCAGCCAAGATTTCGATACTGCGGTCAACGAGCAGTACTTC. Its translation is CASSQDFDTAVNEQYF.

The rearrangement joins TRBV5-6 to TRBJ2-5; D is perhaps TRBD1 or TRBD2 (5 bases each). The CDR3 totals 14 residues. Germline V gene data show CDR1 as SGHDT and CDR2 as YYEEEE. The V end lost 4 bases, the J end lost 5 bases, and 15 bases lay between the germline ends. CDR3 coding DNA: TGTGCCAGCAGCGAGGGGACGGCCCCGGAGACCCAGTACTTC. Residues: CASSEGTAPETQYF. The full variable domain, in which reference TRBV5-6 and TRBJ2-5 provide the parts outside the CDR3, is DAGVTQSPTHLIKTRGQQVTLRCSPKSGHDTVSWYQQALGQGPQFIFQYYEEEERQRGNFPDRFSGHQFPNYSSELNVNALLLGDSALYLCASSEGTAPETQYFGPGTRLLVL.

V and J are TRBV5-4 and TRBJ2-1; no definite D call. This CDR3 is built from 14 residues. Per the germline V gene, CDR1 is SGHNT and CDR2 is YYREEE (reference sequence). V was pared by 1 base and J by 10 bases, with 15 bases between. CDR3 amino acids: CASSLSERETEQFF. The CDR3 bases are TGTGCCAGCAGCTTGTCCGAAAGAGAGACGGAGCAGTTCTTC. The full variable domain, with the rest looked up from reference TRBV5-4 and TRBJ2-1, is ETGVTQSPTHLIKTRGQQVTLRCSSQSGHNTVSWYQQALGQGPQFIFQYYREEENGRGNFPPRFSGLQFPNYSSELNVNALELDDSALYLCASSLSERETEQFFGPGTRLTVL.

J is TRBJ1-1 and V is TRBV6-1, with TRBD1 as a possible D gene (5 bases). With 4 bases removed from V and 1 base from J, the gap between germline ends came to 19 bases. Germline CDR1 and CDR2: MNHNS and SASEGT. This CDR3 comprises 17 residues. CDR3 loop: CASSVLTGGTWNTEAFF. CDR3 nucleotide sequence: TGTGCCAGCAGTGTCCTCACCGGGGGGACTTGGAACACTGAAGCTTTCTTT.

This clone showed up just a few times. The V call is TRBV9, the J call TRBJ2-6, with 9 bases aligning to TRBD1. Losses at the gene ends were 4 bases for V and 5 bases for J; bases not matched to a gene: 4. Germline V CDR1 and CDR2: SGDLS, YYNGEE. The CDR3 spans 15 residues. DNA of the CDR3: TGTGCCAGCAGCAAGACAGGGGGATGGGCCAACGTCCTGACTTTC. It is translated as CASSKTGGWANVLTF.

This clone is classed as medium-sized (0.01 to 0.1%). The chain links TRBV7-2 to TRBJ2-7; tentatively, D is TRBD2 (6 bases). The CDR3 contains 14 residues. Germline V gene lookup returns CDR1 SGHTA and CDR2 FQGNSA. V was clipped by 2 bases and J by 6 bases, with 14 bases between them. CDR3 DNA sequence: TGTGCCAGCAGCTTAAGGAAAGGGGACTCCGAGCAGTACTTC. Translated: CASSLRKGDSEQYF.

A few counts support this clone. The chain carries TRBV5-6 and TRBJ2-5; 10 nucleotides agree with TRBD2. The ends lost 2 bases at V and 2 bases at J; junction bases unmatched: 0. The CDR3 is 14 residues long. CDR1 and CDR2 (germline): SGHDT, YYEEEE. CDR3: CASSLAGGQETQYF. The CDR3 DNA reads as TGTGCCAGCAGCTTAGCGGGGGGGCAAGAGACCCAGTACTTC.

The CDR3 reads CASSQEAWGANEQFF. The CDR3 bases are TGTGCCAGCAGCCAAGAGGCCTGGGGGGCCAATGAGCAGTTCTTC. The chain joins TRBV4-2 to TRBJ2-1; D may be TRBD1 or TRBD2 (6 bases each). Per germline, CDR1 LGHNA and CDR2 YNFKEQ. V lost 0 bases to trimming and J lost 6 bases, with 12 bases between them. The CDR3 contains 15 residues.

The sample holds a few counts of this clone. The chain employs TRBV30 and TRBJ2-6; a possible D gene is TRBD1 (6 bases). The CDR3 runs to 15 residues. Germline V lookup: CDR1 GTSNPN, CDR2 SVGIG (reference sequence). With 2 bases removed from V and 4 bases from J, the gap between germline ends came to 12 bases. The CDR3 reads CAWSSQGLGANVLTF. In DNA form, the CDR3 reads TGTGCCTGGAGTTCACAGGGCCTCGGGGCCAACGTCCTGACTTTC.

The chain is built from TRBV7-9 and TRBJ2-2; TRBD2 agrees at 12 bases. In germline, CDR1 is SEHNR, CDR2 FQNEAQ (reference sequence). V trimming: 5 bases; J trimming: 3 bases; junction bases outside the gene matches: 4. The CDR3 is made up of 16 amino acids. The CDR3 DNA follows: TGTGCCAGCAGCCCAGGACTAGCGGGGTACACCGGGGAGCTGTTTTTT. This encodes CASSPGLAGYTGELFF.

V and J are TRBV30 and TRBJ1-1, with 7 bases fitting TRBD1. V shed 3 bases and J 4 bases; nucleotides not matched to a gene: 5. The CDR3 totals 13 residues. CDR1 and CDR2 (germline): GTSNPN, SVGIG (reference sequence). The CDR3 region has the DNA TGTGCCTGGAGGACAGGGTGGGCCACTGAAGCTTTCTTT. This sequence encodes CAWRTGWATEAFF.

This clone is labeled medium-sized (0.01 to 0.1%). J is TRBJ2-3 and V is TRBV27, with a possible D match to TRBD1 (6 bases). The V gene's germline CDR1 is MNHEY and CDR2 SMNVEV (reference sequence). This CDR3 has 15 amino acids. V lost 4 bases and J 0 bases, leaving 11 bases between the germline ends. The DNA of the CDR3 is TGTGCCAGCAGTTGGACAGCTTCTAGCACAGATACGCAGTATTTT. This sequence encodes CASSWTASSTDTQYF.

This clone was found a few times. V gene TRBV10-1 combines with J gene TRBJ2-7; 9 bases fit TRBD1. In germline, CDR1 is WNHNN, CDR2 SYGVQD (reference sequence). The CDR3 is 15 amino acids. V lost 8 bases and J lost 1; bases outside the gene matches: 9. This CDR3 reads CASYSRDRASYEQYF. In nucleotides, the CDR3 is TGCGCCAGCTACAGTAGGGACAGGGCATCCTACGAGCAGTACTTC.

This chain connects TRBV7-9 to TRBJ2-7; D possibly corresponds to TRBD2 (6 bases). Germline V gives CDR1 SEHNR, CDR2 FQNEAQ (reference sequence). The CDR3 covers 14 residues. Between the trimmed V and J ends, which lost 4 bases and 3 bases, there was a span of 13 bases. CDR3 protein: CASSSSTGSYEQYF. Here the CDR3 DNA reads TGTGCCAGCAGCTCCTCCACCGGGAGCTACGAGCAGTACTTC.

The CDR3 bases are TGTGCCAGCAGTGAAGAGTACTGGGCGGCTAGCGGGAGCTCCTACAATGAGCAGTTCTTC. Its translation: CASSEEYWAASGSSYNEQFF. The genes are TRBV6-1 and TRBJ2-1; 10 bases agree with TRBD2. CDR1 and CDR2 from the germline V gene are MNHNS and SASEGT. V lost 1 base and J lost 0; bases outside the gene matches: 12. This CDR3 is built from 20 residues.

The gene calls are TRBV29-1 and TRBJ2-4; TRBD1 matches 8 bases. The J segment lost 8 bases and the V segment lost 7 bases, leaving 13 bases of the junction unmatched. Germline V gives CDR1 SQVTM, CDR2 ANQGSEA. The CDR3 has 14 amino acids. CDR3 region: CSGAGAGGADIQYF. CDR3 DNA sequence: TGCAGCGGGGCAGGGGCAGGGGGCGCAGACATTCAGTACTTC.

This clone is termed medium-sized. Within the sample, other DNA sequences also encode this same CDR3. CDR3 bases: TGTGCCAGTAGTATAGTGGCGGGGGACGAGCAGTACTTC. It yields the protein CASSIVAGDEQYF. The chain recombines TRBV19 with TRBJ2-7, with TRBD2 identical over 7 bases. J was trimmed by 5 bases and V by 1 base; bases with no gene match: 2. The germline gives CDR1 LNHDA, CDR2 SQIVND (reference sequence). The CDR3 loop spans 13 amino acids. The whole variable domain, filled in from reference TRBV19 and TRBJ2-7, reads DGGITQSPKYLFRKEGQNVTLSCEQNLNHDAMYWYRQDPGQGLRLIYYSQIVNDFQKGDIAEGYSVSREKKESFPLTVTSAQKNPTAFYLCASSIVAGDEQYFGPGTRLTVT.

The chain is built from TRBV9 and TRBJ2-7; D may be TRBD2 (5 bases). V shed 5 bases and J shed 1 base, with 10 bases lying between them. CDR1 is SGDLS and CDR2 is YYNGEE in the germline V gene. This CDR3 is 13 amino acids long. The DNA for the CDR3 is TGTGCCAGCAGTGAGGGCCCTTCCTACGAGCAGTACTTC. As protein: CASSEGPSYEQYF. The full variable domain, in which reference TRBV9 and TRBJ2-7 provide the parts outside the CDR3, is DSGVTQTPKHLITATGQRVTLRCSPRSGDLSVYWYQQSLDQGLQFLIQYYNGEERAKGNILERFSAQQFPDLHSELNLSSLELGDSALYFCASSEGPSYEQYFGPGTRLTVT.

V is TRBV2 and J is TRBJ1-2; D is undetermined. Trimming shortened V by 5 bases and J by 2 bases, and 12 bases separated the two germline ends. The CDR3 covers 14 residues. CDR1 and CDR2 (germline): SNHLY, FYNNEI. CDR3 in DNA: TGTGCCAGCAGTCCGAACCGCCTGAACTATGGCTACACCTTC. This gives the protein CASSPNRLNYGYTF. Full variable domain (missing parts from reference TRBV2 and TRBJ1-2): EPEVTQTPSHQVTQMGQEVILRCVPISNHLYFYWYRQILGQKVEFLVSFYNNEISEKSEIFDDQFSVERPDGSNFTLKIRSTKLEDSAMYFCASSPNRLNYGYTFGSGTRLTVV.